This T cell receptor (beta chain) was identified during a study of neurological immune-mediated disorders. Study outcomes and limitations: CDR3 amino acid sequences found in expanded clones were never shared across subjects, suggesting private repertoires in all groups.

This clonotype was seen only a few times. Its antigen is still unknown. This CDR3 has 14 residues. V was cut by 4 bases and J by 2 bases, with 6 bases left in between. Germline V gene data show CDR1 as KGHSH and CDR2 as LQKENI. 5'RACE employing 10-nucleotide random UMIs yielded the cDNA. In TCRdb, the 5' RACE reads were re-called with MiXCR into one record per CDR3 protein. The sample has tens of thousands of distinct CDR3 sequences, about a tenth seen once. This TCR was sampled from a woman aged 40 to 50 with HTLV-1-associated myelopathy (HAM/TSP). Sequencing used PBMCs. The chain recombines TRBV18 with TRBJ2-6; D is uncertain. CDR3 nucleotides: TGTGCCAGCTCACTTGGTGCTGGGGCCAACGTCCTGACTTTC. Amino acids: CASSLGAGANVLTF.